Following are 18 T cell receptor beta chains from one sample sequenced in a study of CD8 T cells in ankylosing spondylitis. TCRdb ran MiXCR on the 5' RACE reads and lists one entry per CDR3 protein. The sample lists some 200,000 distinct CDR3 sequences, about 13% seen once, with more than 15% in the top ten. The specimen sequenced was blood, either unsorted or a sorted T cell fraction (not recorded which). These receptors were taken from a male donor with ankylosing spondylitis or in good health (not recorded which).

This clonotype was detected many times. The chain carries TRBV3-1 and TRBJ2-7; D remains unclear. Trimming took off 1 base at V and 2 bases at J, with 9 bases between the two ends. Germline CDR1 reads LGHDT; CDR2 reads YNNKEL (reference sequence). This CDR3 comprises 14 residues. The CDR3 sequence: CASSQGDTTYEQYF. The CDR3 nucleotides are TGTGCCAGCAGCCAAGGAGACACCACCTACGAGCAGTACTTC.

The chain joins TRBV10-1 to TRBJ2-5; 13 bases align to TRBD2. There are 16 residues in the CDR3. V lost 6 bases and J lost 4; bases outside the gene matches: 8. Germline values: CDR1 WNHNN, CDR2 SYGVQD (reference sequence). CDR3 DNA: TGCGCCAGCAGCGCCGGGACTAGCGGGAACAGAGAGACCCAGTACTTC. Translation: CASSAGTSGNRETQYF.

This chain uses TRBV13 with TRBJ2-3; no firm D call. The germline V gene has CDR1 PRHDT and CDR2 FYEKMQ (reference sequence). Between the trimmed V and J ends, which lost 2 bases and 0 bases, there was a span of 9 bases. CDR3 length equals 15 residues. CDR3 amino acids: CASSLRHTSTDTQYF. The CDR3 DNA follows: TGTGCCAGCAGCTTACGACACACGAGCACAGATACGCAGTATTTT. The whole variable domain, filled in from reference TRBV13 and TRBJ2-3, reads AAGVIQSPRHLIKEKRETATLKCYPIPRHDTVYWYQQGPGQDPQFLISFYEKMQSDKGSIPDRFSAQQFSDYHSELNMSSLELGDSALYFCASSLRHTSTDTQYFGPGTRLTVL.

In this sample, this clonotype turned up many times. The genes are TRBV3-1 and TRBJ1-3; no firm D call. Germline CDR1 and CDR2: LGHDT and YNNKEL (reference sequence). The CDR3 is 16 amino acids. V lost 0 bases, J lost 0 bases, and 9 bases lay in between. The CDR3, as DNA: TGTGCCAGCAGCCAAGATCAGAGCAGCTCTGGAAACACCATATATTTT. This encodes CASSQDQSSSGNTIYF.

This clonotype has more than one count but fewer than ten. This chain joins TRBV11-2 and TRBJ2-1; 8 bases line up with TRBD2. This CDR3 region has 17 residues. CDR1 is SGHAT and CDR2 is FQNNGV in the germline V gene. J gave up 0 bases and V 5 bases, and 9 bases lay outside the gene matches. CDR3 bases: TGTGCCAGCAGCCCCCAAGGCAGCGGGAGCTCCTACAATGAGCAGTTCTTC. The encoded protein is CASSPQGSGSSYNEQFF.

The rearrangement uses TRBV20-1 and TRBJ2-1; 14 bases match TRBD2. Per the germline V gene, CDR1 is DFQATT and CDR2 is SNEGSKA (reference sequence). CDR3 length: 18 residues. The trim removed 3 bases at V and 2 bases at J, leaving 9 bases unmatched. For the CDR3, the DNA is TGCAGTGCTAGCGCTGGACTAGCGGGAGGAGAGGCCTACAATGAGCAGTTCTTC. Translation: CSASAGLAGGEAYNEQFF.

The rearrangement links TRBV6-1 to TRBJ2-2; D may be TRBD2 (6 bases). V was clipped by 1 base and J by 5 bases, with 11 bases between them. The CDR3 has 15 residues. Germline assignment: CDR1 MNHNS and CDR2 SASEGT. This CDR3 reads CASSEGSGVTGELFF. DNA of the CDR3: TGTGCCAGCAGTGAAGGATCGGGAGTTACCGGGGAGCTGTTTTTT.

Here the CDR3 DNA reads TGTGCCAGCAGGTACAGGGATGGGACTGAAGCTTTCTTT. This sequence encodes CASRYRDGTEAFF. The rearrangement links TRBV7-9 to TRBJ1-1; TRBD1 might be the D (6 bases). This CDR3 region has 13 residues. Germline V gene lookup returns CDR1 SEHNR and CDR2 FQNEAQ (reference sequence). Trimming pared 6 bases from V and 5 bases from J, leaving 13 bases between. Looking up the rest from reference TRBV7-9 and TRBJ1-1 gives the full variable domain: DTGVSQNPRHKITKRGQNVTFRCDPISEHNRLYWYRQTLGQGPEFLTYFQNEAQLEKSRLLSDRFSAERPKGSFSTLEIQRTEQGDSAMYLCASRYRDGTEAFFGQGTRLTVV.

This clonotype was observed a few times. CDR3 loop: CAWSSGVHEQYF. CDR3 in DNA: TGTGCCTGGAGTTCAGGGGTCCACGAGCAGTACTTC. The chain combines TRBV30 with TRBJ2-7; possibly TRBD1 for D (6 bases). This CDR3 has 12 amino acids. The V and J ends lost 2 bases and 5 bases respectively, with 10 bases between them. Germline V gene data show CDR1 as GTSNPN and CDR2 as SVGIG (reference sequence).

Only a few counts were recorded for this clonotype. The chain couples TRBV5-1 to TRBJ1-2; 11 bases are a match to TRBD1. The J segment lost 10 bases and the V segment lost 3 bases, leaving 8 bases of the junction unmatched. CDR1 SGHRS and CDR2 YFSETQ come from the germline V gene. There are 14 residues in the CDR3. The CDR3: CASSSGTGGSNYTF. The CDR3, as DNA: TGCGCCAGCAGCTCCGGGACAGGGGGTTCTAACTACACCTTC.

This clonotype has a count of ten or more. V and J are TRBV19 and TRBJ1-1; D ambiguous. Germline V lookup: CDR1 LNHDA, CDR2 SQIVND (reference sequence). There are 15 residues in the CDR3. V was trimmed by 4 bases and J by 1 base, leaving 13 bases between them. The CDR3: CASSSSTVGNTEAFF. CDR3 bases: TGTGCCAGTAGTAGCTCTACAGTGGGGAACACTGAAGCTTTCTTT.

This clonotype was seen repeatedly, ten times or more. This chain links TRBV12-3 or TRBV12-4 with TRBJ2-1; 9 bases line up with TRBD1. This CDR3 contains 14 residues. Trimming removed 6 bases from V and 4 bases from J; junction bases left unmatched: 4. Written as DNA, the CDR3 is TGTGCCAGCAGCGGGACAGGGTTATACAATGAGCAGTTCTTC. This gives the protein CASSGTGLYNEQFF.

This clonotype has just a few counts. The V and J genes are TRBV25-1 and TRBJ2-2; 9 bases line up with TRBD1. With V trimmed by 6 bases and J by 4 bases, 3 bases remained unmatched. CDR3 size: 14 residues. CDR1 is MGHDK and CDR2 is SYGVNS in the germline V gene. CDR3 DNA: TGTGCCAGCAGGGGGGACAGGGTCACCGGGGAGCTGTTTTTT. Translated, it gives CASRGDRVTGELFF.

There are a few counts of this clonotype. V and J are TRBV24-1 and TRBJ1-2, with D hard to call. The ends were cut back, 12 bases at V and 4 bases at J, with 20 bases in the middle. The CDR3 is 14 amino acids. Per germline, CDR1 KGHDR and CDR2 SFDVKD. CDR3 loop: CAPGWGRFIYGYTF. In nucleotides, the CDR3 is TGTGCCCCAGGTTGGGGTCGTTTCATCTATGGCTACACCTTC.

The CDR3 protein is CASSLDFSGGYEQYF. CDR3 sequence (DNA): TGTGCCAGCAGTTTAGATTTTTCAGGAGGCTACGAGCAGTACTTC. The chain employs TRBV27 and TRBJ2-7, with D tentatively TRBD2 (5 bases). Germline values: CDR1 MNHEY, CDR2 SMNVEV (reference sequence). The CDR3 consists of 15 residues. V shed 2 bases and J shed 3 bases, with 14 bases lying between them.

In its sample, this clonotype was seen a few times. The chain uses TRBV6-1 and TRBJ2-7, with a possible D match to TRBD1 (6 bases). V gave up 7 bases and J gave up 0 bases, with 16 bases separating them. Germline loops: CDR1 MNHNS, CDR2 SASEGT. This CDR3 has 15 amino acids. CDR3 coding DNA: TGTGCCAGCAAAGGACAGTTCCTTAGCTCCTACGAGCAGTACTTC. Translation: CASKGQFLSSYEQYF.

The chain recombines TRBV3-1 with TRBJ2-5, with D perhaps being TRBD1 or TRBD2 (5 bases each). The CDR3 runs to 16 residues. Germline CDR1 and CDR2: LGHDT and YNNKEL (reference sequence). V gave up 2 bases and J gave up 3 bases, with 16 bases separating them. The CDR3 loop is CASSQFGTSEEETQYF. CDR3 DNA: TGTGCCAGCAGCCAATTCGGGACGTCTGAGGAAGAGACCCAGTACTTC.

The gene calls are TRBV12-3 or TRBV12-4 and TRBJ2-5; 15 nucleotides line up with TRBD2. The CDR3 covers 17 residues. The ends lost 6 bases at V and 0 bases at J; junction bases unmatched: 5. The CDR3, as DNA: TGTGCCAGCAGAGGGACTAGCGGGAGGACAGACCAAGAGACCCAGTACTTC. Protein product: CASRGTSGRTDQETQYF.